Below, 14 T cell receptor beta chains from the same sample are listed, as sequenced in a study of blood T cell repertoires in COVID-19 (dated by TCRdb to the early 2020s). Libraries came from the immunoSEQ multiplex PCR assay. TCRdb took this table from immuneACCESS and kept in-frame rearrangements with V and J called. Such tables lack part of the clones; where checked against another copy, unresolved V genes explain under half of the gap, and the rest is unexplained. For this sample there are around 80,000 clones; about three quarters appear just once. Together, the top ten hold 5.7% of the sample. Sample: peripheral blood. These receptor sequences come from a man aged 50 to 60 with active or convalescent COVID-19.

The V and J genes are TRBV10-1 and TRBJ2-2; D remains unclear. Germline loops: CDR1 WNHNN, CDR2 SYGVQD (reference sequence). V was trimmed by 6 bases and J by 1 base, leaving 3 bases between them. CDR3 size: 12 residues. CDR3 DNA: TGCGCCAGCAGCAAGAACACCGGGGAGCTGTTTTTT. Translating gives CASSKNTGELFF.

This clone was picked up a small number of times. The rearrangement joins TRBV19 to TRBJ2-3, with D possibly TRBD2 on 6 matching bases. The CDR3 spans 16 residues. Trimming cost V 3 bases and J 3 bases, with 16 bases left between them. CDR1 LNHDA and CDR2 SQIVND come from the germline V gene (reference sequence). This CDR3 is CASSISSGPGTDTQYF. Here the CDR3 DNA reads TGTGCCAGTAGTATCAGTAGCGGTCCGGGGACAGATACGCAGTATTTT. Variable domain in full (rest from reference TRBV19 and TRBJ2-3): DGGITQSPKYLFRKEGQNVTLSCEQNLNHDAMYWYRQDPGQGLRLIYYSQIVNDFQKGDIAEGYSVSREKKESFPLTVTSAQKNPTAFYLCASSISSGPGTDTQYFGPGTRLTVL.

This clone was recorded only once. V and J are TRBV5-4 and TRBJ2-5; 11 bases are a match to TRBD2. The J segment lost 2 bases and the V segment lost 3 bases, leaving 6 bases of the junction unmatched. The CDR3 has 16 amino acids. Per the germline V gene, CDR1 is SGHNT and CDR2 is YYREEE (reference sequence). The CDR3 bases are TGTGCCAGCAGCTCCGGACTAGCGGGTGTTCAAGAGACCCAGTACTTC. Translating gives CASSSGLAGVQETQYF.

This chain connects TRBV6-6 to TRBJ2-1; D is possibly TRBD1 (6 bases). CDR1 and CDR2 (germline): MNHNY, SVGAGI (reference sequence). Trimming shortened V by 5 bases and J by 0 bases, and 17 bases separated the two germline ends. The CDR3 runs to 17 residues. The CDR3 sequence: CASSLRTARSSYNEQFF. CDR3 nucleotides: TGTGCCAGCAGTCTCCGGACAGCCCGCAGCTCCTACAATGAGCAGTTCTTC.

This clone was recorded a few times. J is TRBJ1-1 and V is TRBV18; 11 bases fit TRBD1. The CDR3 is made up of 17 amino acids. Germline values: CDR1 KGHSH, CDR2 LQKENI. V shed 4 bases, J shed 0 bases, and the junction held 7 bases outside the gene matches. CDR3 region: CASSRPGTGGMNTEAFF. The CDR3 DNA is TGTGCCAGCTCACGACCCGGGACAGGGGGAATGAACACTGAAGCTTTCTTT.

V is TRBV4-1 and J is TRBJ2-7; unclear D gene. Trimming took 4 bases from V and 3 from J, leaving 10 bases between them. This CDR3 has 13 amino acids. CDR1 MGHRA and CDR2 YSYEKL come from the germline V gene. The CDR3, as DNA: TGCGCCAGCAGCCCCTTTTCGGGCTACGAGCAGTACTTC. Amino acid sequence: CASSPFSGYEQYF.

The genes are TRBV6-5 and TRBJ2-1, with 10 positions matching TRBD2. CDR1 and CDR2 from the germline V gene are MNHEY and SVGAGI. The V segment lost 0 bases and the J segment 6 bases; nucleotides outside the gene matches: 5. This CDR3 contains 16 residues. CDR3 coding DNA: TGTGCCAGCAGTTACTCTAGCGGGGGGCAGATCAATGAGCAGTTCTTC. As protein: CASSYSSGGQINEQFF.

The chain links TRBV9 to TRBJ2-1; 12 positions agree with TRBD2. This CDR3 spans 16 amino acids. Germline lookup yields CDR1 SGDLS and CDR2 YYNGEE. Losses at the gene ends were 0 bases for V and 7 bases for J; bases not matched to a gene: 5. This CDR3 is CASSVGPLAGGNEQFF. The CDR3 DNA sequence: TGTGCCAGCAGCGTAGGGCCCCTAGCGGGGGGGAATGAGCAGTTCTTC. Drawing the rest from reference TRBV9 and TRBJ2-1, the complete variable domain is DSGVTQTPKHLITATGQRVTLRCSPRSGDLSVYWYQQSLDQGLQFLIQYYNGEERAKGNILERFSAQQFPDLHSELNLSSLELGDSALYFCASSVGPLAGGNEQFFGPGTRLTVL.

The CDR3 DNA reads as TGTGCCAGCACCACAGGGTGGGAGACCCAGTACTTC. Its protein product is CASTTGWETQYF. V gene TRBV21-1 combines with J gene TRBJ2-5; the tabulated D call, TRBD1, remains unverified against the DNA. TRBV21-1 is listed as a pseudogene. This CDR3 spans 12 amino acids.

V and J are TRBV7-6 and TRBJ1-1; perhaps TRBD1 as D (6 bases). Trimming left V 5 bases short and J 1 base short, with 20 bases between. Germline V lookup: CDR1 SGHVS, CDR2 FNYEAQ. This CDR3 has 17 residues. The DNA of the CDR3 is TGTGCCAGCAGCAGCCCATCCACCGAGACAGGGAACACTGAAGCTTTCTTT. This translates into CASSSPSTETGNTEAFF.

The chain has TRBV2 and TRBJ1-2, with 7 nucleotides matching TRBD1. CDR1 is SNHLY and CDR2 is FYNNEI in the germline V gene. Losses at the gene ends were 6 bases for V and 3 bases for J; bases not matched to a gene: 7. The CDR3 extends over 14 amino acids. The DNA of the CDR3 is TGTGCCAGCAGATCACAGGGGACAGACTATGGCTACACCTTC. Protein sequence: CASRSQGTDYGYTF.

As DNA, the CDR3 is TGCAGCGTCGGGGTACTCACAGATACGCAGTATTTT. It translates to CSVGVLTDTQYF. This chain uses TRBV29-1 with TRBJ2-3; D possibly corresponds to TRBD2 (5 bases). CDR1 is SQVTM, CDR2 ANQGSEA, per germline. There are 12 residues in the CDR3. Trimming cost V 6 bases and J 2 bases, with 9 bases left between them.

Many counts were recorded for this clone. The chain has TRBV6-6 and TRBJ1-6; 8 bases fit TRBD1. This CDR3 region has 16 residues. With 4 bases clipped from V and 6 bases from J, the junction kept 8 bases outside the gene matches. CDR1 is MNHNY, CDR2 SVGAGI, per germline (reference sequence). CDR3 protein: CASSFSGQGGNSPLHF. CDR3 coding DNA: TGTGCCAGCAGTTTCTCCGGACAGGGAGGTAATTCACCCCTCCACTTT.

The chain has TRBV25-1 and TRBJ1-6; D gene ambiguous. CDR1 is MGHDK, CDR2 SYGVNS, per germline. There are 14 residues in the CDR3. Trimming took 11 bases from V and 0 from J, leaving 11 bases between them. CDR3 region: CACRGSSYNSPLHF. The DNA of the CDR3 is TGTGCCTGCCGCGGGAGCTCCTATAATTCACCCCTCCACTTT. The complete variable domain, with remaining parts taken from reference TRBV25-1 and TRBJ1-6, reads EADIYQTPRYLVIGTGKKITLECSQTMGHDKMYWYQQDPGMELHLIHYSYGVNSTEKGDLSSESTVSRIRTEHFPLTLESARPSHTSQYLCACRGSSYNSPLHFGNGTRLTVT.